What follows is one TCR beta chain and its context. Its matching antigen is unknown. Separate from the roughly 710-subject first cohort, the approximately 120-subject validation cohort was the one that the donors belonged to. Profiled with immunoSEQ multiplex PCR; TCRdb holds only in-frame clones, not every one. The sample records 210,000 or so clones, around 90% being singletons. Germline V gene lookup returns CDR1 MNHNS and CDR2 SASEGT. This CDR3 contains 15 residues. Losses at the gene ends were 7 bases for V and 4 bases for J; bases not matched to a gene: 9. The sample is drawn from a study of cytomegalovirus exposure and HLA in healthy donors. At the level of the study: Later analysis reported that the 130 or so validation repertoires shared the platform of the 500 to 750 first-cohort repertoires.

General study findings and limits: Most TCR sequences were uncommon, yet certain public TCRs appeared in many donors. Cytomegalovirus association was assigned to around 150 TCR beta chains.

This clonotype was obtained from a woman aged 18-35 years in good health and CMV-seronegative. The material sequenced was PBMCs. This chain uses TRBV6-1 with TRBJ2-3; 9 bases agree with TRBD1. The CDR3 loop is CASNNLDRGSDTQYF. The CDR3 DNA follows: TGTGCCAGCAACAATCTGGACAGGGGCTCAGATACGCAGTATTTT.